The next 10 T cell receptor beta chains were all read from a single sample in a study of blood T cell repertoires in COVID-19. Using immunoSEQ multiplex PCR, the repertoire was profiled, and TCRdb retains in-frame clones only, with some absent. The table shows about 260,000 clones, with about nine tenths occurring only once. Sequencing was carried out using peripheral blood. All receptors derive from a man between 60 and 75 years old who had recovered from COVID-19.

The CDR3 sequence is CASSPGGTDTQYF. The DNA for the CDR3 is TGTGCCAGCAGCCCCGGGGGGACAGATACGCAGTATTTT. J is TRBJ2-3 and V is TRBV11-3; 7 bases map to TRBD2. Germline CDR1 and CDR2: SGHNT and YENEEA. V was clipped by 5 bases and J by 3 bases; unmatched bases: 2. This CDR3 region has 13 residues.

V usage is TRBV5-6 and J usage is TRBJ1-5; perhaps TRBD1 as D (5 bases). The germline V and J ends were trimmed by 2 bases and 6 bases, with 15 bases remaining between them. CDR1 SGHDT and CDR2 YYEEEE come from the germline V gene. The CDR3 contains 15 residues. CDR3: CASSFRGSARQPQHF. The CDR3 DNA follows: TGTGCCAGCAGCTTTAGGGGTTCGGCCCGTCAGCCCCAGCATTTT.

The J gene is TRBJ2-5, the V gene TRBV5-1, with 8 bases lining up with TRBD2. After removal of 6 bases from V and 5 bases from J, the junction contained 9 bases not matched to a gene. Per the germline V gene, CDR1 is SGHRS and CDR2 is YFSETQ. This CDR3 has 14 residues. CDR3 sequence (DNA): TGCGCCAGCACCCTAGCGGGTCTTCGGGAGACCCAGTACTTC. It codes for CASTLAGLRETQYF. The full variable domain, completed using reference TRBV5-1 and TRBJ2-5, is KAGVTQTPRYLIKTRGQQVTLSCSPISGHRSVSWYQQTPGQGLQFLFEYFSETQRNKGNFPGRFSGRQFSNSRSEMNVSTLELGDSALYLCASTLAGLRETQYFGPGTRLLVL.

This sequence joins TRBV5-6 and TRBJ2-1; 10 bases align to TRBD1. The V gene's germline CDR1 is SGHDT and CDR2 YYEEEE. The trim removed 0 bases at V and 2 bases at J, leaving 2 bases unmatched. This CDR3 spans 16 amino acids. CDR3 sequence reads: CASSLEDRGPYNEQFF. The DNA for the CDR3 is TGTGCCAGCAGCTTGGAAGACAGGGGGCCCTACAATGAGCAGTTCTTC. Variable domain in full (rest from reference TRBV5-6 and TRBJ2-1): DAGVTQSPTHLIKTRGQQVTLRCSPKSGHDTVSWYQQALGQGPQFIFQYYEEEERQRGNFPDRFSGHQFPNYSSELNVNALLLGDSALYLCASSLEDRGPYNEQFFGPGTRLTVL.

The chain links TRBV5-1 to TRBJ2-7; the match to TRBD2 covers 7 bases. J gave up 7 bases and V 4 bases, and 8 bases lay outside the gene matches. CDR1 SGHRS and CDR2 YFSETQ come from the germline V gene. The CDR3 length is 13 residues. The CDR3 here is CASSAMGGSEQYF. DNA for the CDR3: TGCGCCAGCAGCGCCATGGGGGGGTCTGAGCAGTACTTC.

This chain's CDR3 is CASVDRGHGYTF. For the CDR3, the DNA is TGTGCCAGCGTGGACAGGGGACATGGCTACACCTTC. This chain uses TRBV2 with TRBJ1-2; the match to TRBD1 covers 9 bases. CDR1 is SNHLY, CDR2 FYNNEI, per germline. The CDR3 runs 12 residues. J was trimmed by 6 bases and V by 8 bases; bases with no gene match: 4.

The chain is built from TRBV9 and TRBJ1-6, with 7 bases fitting TRBD1. The CDR3 sequence is 14 residues long. Losses at the gene ends were 4 bases for V and 9 bases for J; bases not matched to a gene: 7. The germline V gene encodes CDR1 SGDLS and CDR2 YYNGEE. The CDR3 region has the DNA TGTGCCAGCAGCCCGGGACAGTCCAGTTCACCCCTCCACTTT. Amino acids: CASSPGQSSSPLHF.

This chain uses TRBV27 with TRBJ1-2, with TRBD1 identical over 10 bases. Germline V CDR1 and CDR2: MNHEY, SMNVEV (reference sequence). V gave up 5 bases and J gave up 6 bases; unmatched junction bases: 3. CDR3 length equals 13 residues. The CDR3 is CASSRDRGDGYTF. CDR3 nucleotide sequence: TGTGCCAGCAGTCGGGACAGGGGTGATGGCTACACCTTC.

The chain carries TRBV19 and TRBJ2-1, with 9 bases fitting TRBD1. J lost 4 bases, V lost 7 bases, and 8 bases had no gene match. The CDR3 consists of 15 residues. The germline gives CDR1 LNHDA, CDR2 SQIVND (reference sequence). The CDR3 region is CASTPDRGSYNEQFF. The CDR3 DNA reads TGTGCCAGTACCCCGGACAGGGGCTCGTACAATGAGCAGTTCTTC.

This chain uses TRBV19 with TRBJ2-2; D is perhaps TRBD1 (6 bases). With 7 bases removed from V and 5 bases from J, the gap between germline ends came to 11 bases. The germline CDR1 and CDR2 sequences are LNHDA and SQIVND (reference sequence). CDR3 length equals 13 residues. This chain's CDR3 is CASKDTGTGELFF. The CDR3 nucleotides read TGTGCCAGTAAGGATACAGGGACCGGGGAGCTGTTTTTT.